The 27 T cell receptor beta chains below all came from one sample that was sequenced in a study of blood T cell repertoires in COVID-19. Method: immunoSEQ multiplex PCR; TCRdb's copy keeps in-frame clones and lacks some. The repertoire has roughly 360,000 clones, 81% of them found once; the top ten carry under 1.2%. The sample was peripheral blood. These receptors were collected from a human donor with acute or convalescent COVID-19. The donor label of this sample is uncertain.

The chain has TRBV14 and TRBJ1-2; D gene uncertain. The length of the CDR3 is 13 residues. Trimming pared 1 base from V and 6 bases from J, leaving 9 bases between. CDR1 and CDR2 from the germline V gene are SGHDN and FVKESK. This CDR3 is CASSQGQRDGYTF. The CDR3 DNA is TGTGCCAGCAGCCAAGGGCAGAGGGATGGCTACACCTTC. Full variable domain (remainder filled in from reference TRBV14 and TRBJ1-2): EAGVTQFPSHSVIEKGQTVTLRCDPISGHDNLYWYRRVMGKEIKFLLHFVKESKQDESGMPNNRFLAERTGGTYSTLKVQPAELEDSGVYFCASSQGQRDGYTFGSGTRLTVV.

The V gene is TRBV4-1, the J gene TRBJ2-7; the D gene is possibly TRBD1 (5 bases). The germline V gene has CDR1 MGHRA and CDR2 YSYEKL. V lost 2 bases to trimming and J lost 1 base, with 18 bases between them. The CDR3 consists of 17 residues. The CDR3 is CASSQNHETVLSYEQYF. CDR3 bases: TGCGCCAGCAGCCAAAATCACGAGACAGTACTATCCTACGAGCAGTACTTC.

DNA for the CDR3: TGCAGCGTTGTTCCCACTAAAAGCGGGATTAGGTTATACAATGAGCAGTTCTTC. Translating gives CSVVPTKSGIRLYNEQFF. The chain is built from TRBV29-1 and TRBJ2-1; 7 nucleotides align to TRBD2. CDR1 and CDR2 from the germline V gene are SQVTM and ANQGSEA. Trimming removed 4 bases from V and 4 bases from J; junction bases left unmatched: 19. The CDR3 runs 18 residues.

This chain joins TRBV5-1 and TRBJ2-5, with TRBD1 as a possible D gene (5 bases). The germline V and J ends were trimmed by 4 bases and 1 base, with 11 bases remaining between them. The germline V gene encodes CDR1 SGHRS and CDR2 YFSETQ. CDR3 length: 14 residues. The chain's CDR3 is CASSTGDSQETQYF. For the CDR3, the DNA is TGCGCCAGCAGCACTGGAGACAGCCAAGAGACCCAGTACTTC. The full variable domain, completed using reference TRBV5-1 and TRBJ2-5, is KAGVTQTPRYLIKTRGQQVTLSCSPISGHRSVSWYQQTPGQGLQFLFEYFSETQRNKGNFPGRFSGRQFSNSRSEMNVSTLELGDSALYLCASSTGDSQETQYFGPGTRLLVL.

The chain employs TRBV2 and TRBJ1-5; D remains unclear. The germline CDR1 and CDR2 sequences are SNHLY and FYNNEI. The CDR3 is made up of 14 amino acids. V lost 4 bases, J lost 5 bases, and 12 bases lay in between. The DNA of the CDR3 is TGTGCCAGCAGTGGAGGCCGTCGGGATCAGCCCCAGCATTTT. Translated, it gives CASSGGRRDQPQHF.

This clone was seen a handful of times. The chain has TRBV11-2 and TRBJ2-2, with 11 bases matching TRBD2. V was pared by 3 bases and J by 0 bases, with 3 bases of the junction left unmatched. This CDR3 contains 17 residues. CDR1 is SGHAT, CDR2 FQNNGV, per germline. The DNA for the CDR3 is TGTGCCAGCAGCTTTGGGACTAGCGGCGCGAACACCGGGGAGCTGTTTTTT. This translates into CASSFGTSGANTGELFF.

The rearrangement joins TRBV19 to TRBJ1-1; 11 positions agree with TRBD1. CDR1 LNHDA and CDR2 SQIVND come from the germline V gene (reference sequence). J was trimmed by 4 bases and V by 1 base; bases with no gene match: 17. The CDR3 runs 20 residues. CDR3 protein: CASSIGELWTGGVLGTEAFF. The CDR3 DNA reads TGTGCCAGTAGTATAGGAGAGTTGTGGACAGGGGGCGTTCTGGGCACTGAAGCTTTCTTT. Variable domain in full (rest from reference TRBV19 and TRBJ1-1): DGGITQSPKYLFRKEGQNVTLSCEQNLNHDAMYWYRQDPGQGLRLIYYSQIVNDFQKGDIAEGYSVSREKKESFPLTVTSAQKNPTAFYLCASSIGELWTGGVLGTEAFFGQGTRLTVV.

Written as DNA, the CDR3 is TGTGCCAGCAGTTTTATCCGGGACTATGGCTACACCTTC. This sequence encodes CASSFIRDYGYTF. This chain links TRBV28 with TRBJ1-2; D gene unclear. V was clipped by 3 bases and J by 3 bases, with 8 bases between them. Germline V gene lookup returns CDR1 MDHEN and CDR2 SYDVKM. CDR3 length: 13 amino acids.

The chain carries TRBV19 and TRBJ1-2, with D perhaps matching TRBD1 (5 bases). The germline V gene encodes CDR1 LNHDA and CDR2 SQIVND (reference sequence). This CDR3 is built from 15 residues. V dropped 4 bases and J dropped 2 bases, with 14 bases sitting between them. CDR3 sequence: CASSNRQRLNYGYTF. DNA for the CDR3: TGTGCCAGTAGTAACAGACAGAGATTAAACTATGGCTACACCTTC. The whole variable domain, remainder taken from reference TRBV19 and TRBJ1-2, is DGGITQSPKYLFRKEGQNVTLSCEQNLNHDAMYWYRQDPGQGLRLIYYSQIVNDFQKGDIAEGYSVSREKKESFPLTVTSAQKNPTAFYLCASSNRQRLNYGYTFGSGTRLTVV.

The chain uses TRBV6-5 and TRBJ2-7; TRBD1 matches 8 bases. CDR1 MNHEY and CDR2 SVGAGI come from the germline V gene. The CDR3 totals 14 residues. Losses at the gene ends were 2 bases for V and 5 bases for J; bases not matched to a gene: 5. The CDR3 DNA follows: TGTGCCAGCAGTTACCGGGACAGGTCCCACGAGCAGTACTTC. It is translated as CASSYRDRSHEQYF.

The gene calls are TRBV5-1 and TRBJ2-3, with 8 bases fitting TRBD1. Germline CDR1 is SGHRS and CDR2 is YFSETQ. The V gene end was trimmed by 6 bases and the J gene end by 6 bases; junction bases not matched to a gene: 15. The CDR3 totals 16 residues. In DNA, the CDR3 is TGCGCCAGCACCAAAAAGGGCGGACAGGGCGGGGATACGCAGTATTTT. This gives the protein CASTKKGGQGGDTQYF. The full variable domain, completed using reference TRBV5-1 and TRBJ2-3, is KAGVTQTPRYLIKTRGQQVTLSCSPISGHRSVSWYQQTPGQGLQFLFEYFSETQRNKGNFPGRFSGRQFSNSRSEMNVSTLELGDSALYLCASTKKGGQGGDTQYFGPGTRLTVL.

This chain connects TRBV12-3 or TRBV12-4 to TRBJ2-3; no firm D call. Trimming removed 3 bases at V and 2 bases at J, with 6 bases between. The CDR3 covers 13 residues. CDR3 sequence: CASSFGPTDTQYF. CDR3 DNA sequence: TGTGCCAGCAGTTTTGGGCCCACAGATACGCAGTATTTT.

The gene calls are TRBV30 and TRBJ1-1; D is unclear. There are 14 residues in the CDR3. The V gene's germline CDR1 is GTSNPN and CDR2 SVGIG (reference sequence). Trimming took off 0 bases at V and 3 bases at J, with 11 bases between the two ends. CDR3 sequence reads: CAWSVRVLDTEAFF. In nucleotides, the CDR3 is TGTGCCTGGAGTGTACGAGTGTTGGACACTGAAGCTTTCTTT.

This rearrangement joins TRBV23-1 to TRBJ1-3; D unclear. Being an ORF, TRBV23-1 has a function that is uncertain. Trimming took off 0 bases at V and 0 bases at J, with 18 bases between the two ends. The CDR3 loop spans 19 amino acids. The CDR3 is CASSQSLASVFYSGNTIYF. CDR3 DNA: TGCGCCAGCAGTCAATCACTAGCTTCGGTATTTTACTCTGGAAACACCATATATTTT.

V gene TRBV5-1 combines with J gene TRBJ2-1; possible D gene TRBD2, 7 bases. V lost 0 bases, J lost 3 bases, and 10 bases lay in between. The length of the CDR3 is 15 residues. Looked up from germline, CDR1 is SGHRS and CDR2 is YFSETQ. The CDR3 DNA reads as TGCGCCAGCAGCTTGGCGGGGGGCAACTACAATGAGCAGTTCTTC. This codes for CASSLAGGNYNEQFF.

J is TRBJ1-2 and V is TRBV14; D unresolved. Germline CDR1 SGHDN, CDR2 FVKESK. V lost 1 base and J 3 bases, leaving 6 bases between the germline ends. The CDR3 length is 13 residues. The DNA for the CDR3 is TGTGCCAGCAGCCAAGGCTACCACTATGGCTACACCTTC. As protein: CASSQGYHYGYTF.

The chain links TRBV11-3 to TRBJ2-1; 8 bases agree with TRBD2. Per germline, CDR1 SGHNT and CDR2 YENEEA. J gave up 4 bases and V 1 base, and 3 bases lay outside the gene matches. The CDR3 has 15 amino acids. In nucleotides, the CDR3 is TGTGCCAGCAGCTTAGCGGGAGGGCCATACAATGAGCAGTTCTTC. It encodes CASSLAGGPYNEQFF.

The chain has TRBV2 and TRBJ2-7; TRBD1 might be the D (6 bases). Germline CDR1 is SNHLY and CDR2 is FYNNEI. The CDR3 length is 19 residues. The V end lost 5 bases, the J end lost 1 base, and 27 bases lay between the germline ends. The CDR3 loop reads CASSMRTLEHRVLSYEQYF. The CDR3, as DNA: TGTGCCAGCAGTATGCGGACCCTCGAGCACAGGGTCCTTTCCTACGAGCAGTACTTC.

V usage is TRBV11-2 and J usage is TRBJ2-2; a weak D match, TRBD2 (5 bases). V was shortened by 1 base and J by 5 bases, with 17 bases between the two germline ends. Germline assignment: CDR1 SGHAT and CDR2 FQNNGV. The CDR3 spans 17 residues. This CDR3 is CASSLGGQGRGTGELFF. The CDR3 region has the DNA TGTGCCAGCAGCTTAGGGGGTCAAGGCCGGGGAACCGGGGAGCTGTTTTTT. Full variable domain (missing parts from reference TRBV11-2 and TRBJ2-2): EAGVAQSPRYKIIEKRQSVAFWCNPISGHATLYWYQQILGQGPKLLIQFQNNGVVDDSQLPKDRFSAERLKGVDSTLKIQPAKLEDSAVYLCASSLGGQGRGTGELFFGEGSRLTVL.

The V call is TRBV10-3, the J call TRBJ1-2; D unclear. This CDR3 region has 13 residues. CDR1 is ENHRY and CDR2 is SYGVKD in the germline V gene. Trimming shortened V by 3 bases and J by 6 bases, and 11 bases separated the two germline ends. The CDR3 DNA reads TGTGCCATCAGTGACCCTAACGTAAATGGCTACACCTTC. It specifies CAISDPNVNGYTF.

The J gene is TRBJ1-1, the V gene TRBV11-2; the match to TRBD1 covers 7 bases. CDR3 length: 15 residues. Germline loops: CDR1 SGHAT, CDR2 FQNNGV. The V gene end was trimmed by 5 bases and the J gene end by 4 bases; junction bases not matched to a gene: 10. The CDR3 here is CASSTHRGVGTEAFF. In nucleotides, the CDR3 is TGTGCCAGCAGCACCCACAGGGGTGTAGGCACTGAAGCTTTCTTT.

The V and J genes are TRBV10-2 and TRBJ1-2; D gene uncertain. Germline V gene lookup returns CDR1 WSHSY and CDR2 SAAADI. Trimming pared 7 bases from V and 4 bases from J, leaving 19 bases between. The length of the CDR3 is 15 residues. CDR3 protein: CASTRDIGDFYGYTF. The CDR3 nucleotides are TGCGCCAGCACCAGAGACATCGGGGATTTCTATGGCTACACCTTC.

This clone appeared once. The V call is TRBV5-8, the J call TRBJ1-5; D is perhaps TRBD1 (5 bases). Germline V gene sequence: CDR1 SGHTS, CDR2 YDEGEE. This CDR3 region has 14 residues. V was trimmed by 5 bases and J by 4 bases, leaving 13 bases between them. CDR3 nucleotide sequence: TGTGCCAGCAGGATGGAGGAGGGGAATCAGCCCCAGCATTTT. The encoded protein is CASRMEEGNQPQHF.

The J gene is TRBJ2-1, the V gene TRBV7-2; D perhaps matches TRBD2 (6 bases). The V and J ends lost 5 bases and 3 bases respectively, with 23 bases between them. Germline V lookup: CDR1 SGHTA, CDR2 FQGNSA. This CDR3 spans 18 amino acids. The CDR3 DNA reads TGTGCCAGCAGCCAAGGGCGGGGATGGCGGGGAAGCTACAATGAGCAGTTCTTC. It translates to CASSQGRGWRGSYNEQFF.

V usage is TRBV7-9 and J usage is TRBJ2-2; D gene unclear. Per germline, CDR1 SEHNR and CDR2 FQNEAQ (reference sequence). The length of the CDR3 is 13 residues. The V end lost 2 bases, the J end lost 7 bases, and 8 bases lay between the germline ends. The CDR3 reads CASSLHGDGELFF. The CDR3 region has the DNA TGTGCCAGCAGCTTACACGGTGACGGGGAGCTGTTTTTT.

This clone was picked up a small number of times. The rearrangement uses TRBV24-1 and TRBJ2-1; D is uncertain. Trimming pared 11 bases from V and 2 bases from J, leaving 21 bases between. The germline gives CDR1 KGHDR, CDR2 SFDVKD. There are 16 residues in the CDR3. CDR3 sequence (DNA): TGTGCCAGAGGAAGCGAAGTGAGCCCCCCCTACAATGAGCAGTTCTTC. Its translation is CARGSEVSPPYNEQFF.

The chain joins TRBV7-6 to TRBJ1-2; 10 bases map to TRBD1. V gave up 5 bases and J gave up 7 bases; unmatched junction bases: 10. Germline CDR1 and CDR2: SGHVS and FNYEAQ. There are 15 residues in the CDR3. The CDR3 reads CASSTRQGAIGGYTF. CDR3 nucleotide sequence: TGTGCCAGCAGCACCCGACAGGGGGCAATTGGTGGCTACACCTTC.